This TCR beta chain was captured by sequencing in a study of OX40 agonist ivuxolimab in advanced cancers. Study overall: In three patients, partial responses were observed, one with hepatocellular carcinoma and two with cutaneous melanoma. General study results and limits: What antigens the expanded peripheral T cells recognized was never established.

V lost 7 bases and J lost 1, with 7 bases in between. The CDR3 covers 12 residues. The germline V gene encodes CDR1 MNHEY and CDR2 SVGAGI. This clone has a single count. The antigen is not known. Using immunoSEQ multiplex PCR, the repertoire was profiled, and TCRdb retains in-frame clones only, with some absent. This sample has under 100,000 clones, with about nine tenths found just once. The sample consisted of CD4+ or CD8+ T cells sorted from blood, taken in a trial of the OX40 agonist ivuxolimab. The source of this sequence is an adult with an advanced solid tumor such as melanoma, head and neck, liver or kidney cancer. The chain employs TRBV6-5 and TRBJ1-1, with D possibly being TRBD1 (5 bases). CDR3 in amino acids: CASTDRNTEAFF. DNA of the CDR3: TGTGCCAGCACTGACAGGAACACTGAAGCTTTCTTT.